The 5 T cell receptor beta chains given below trace back to one sample, sequenced in a study of control samples from healthy donors and cancer patients (dated by TCRdb to 2018 to 2021). To prepare the library, the immunoSEQ multiplex PCR assay was applied. Here the immuneACCESS table is served through TCRdb, limited to in-frame sequences with V and J called. Missing clones are a known gap in these copies; in checked studies unresolved V genes cover under half, and the rest lacks a known reason. The sample contains 150,000 or so clones, over 85% of them found a single time. The ten largest clones take up around 5.1% of the sample. Sequenced material: blood. The receptors were sampled from a man aged 18 to 30 in good health.

This chain links TRBV12-3 or TRBV12-4 with TRBJ1-5, with D unresolved. V shed 7 bases and J shed 7 bases, with 14 bases lying between them. CDR3 length: 13 residues. CDR3 in DNA: TGTGCCAGCACCAAGGGTGGAAGCCAGCCCCAGCATTTT. It translates to CASTKGGSQPQHF.

This chain links TRBV18 with TRBJ2-7, with D uncertain. This CDR3 has 14 residues. Trimming shortened V by 3 bases and J by 2 bases, and 11 bases separated the two germline ends. The germline CDR1 and CDR2 sequences are KGHSH and LQKENI. The CDR3 DNA sequence: TGTGCCAGCTCACCCTCGACTGGAGCCTACGAGCAGTACTTC. Encoded protein: CASSPSTGAYEQYF.

This chain links TRBV28 with TRBJ1-1; D uncertain. V was shortened by 6 bases and J by 2 bases, with 16 bases between the two germline ends. Germline V gene data show CDR1 as MDHEN and CDR2 as SYDVKM. The CDR3 runs 15 residues. CDR3 sequence reads: CASSHEFGVNTEAFF. CDR3 sequence (DNA): TGTGCCAGCAGCCACGAATTCGGGGTAAACACTGAAGCTTTCTTT.

The chain uses TRBV10-3 and TRBJ2-1, with D possibly matching TRBD2 (5 bases). The length of the CDR3 is 14 residues. The germline V and J ends were trimmed by 6 bases and 6 bases, with 15 bases remaining between them. Germline lookup yields CDR1 ENHRY and CDR2 SYGVKD. The CDR3 sequence is CAISPREGSNEQFF. In DNA, the CDR3 is TGTGCCATCAGCCCGCGCGAGGGTTCCAATGAGCAGTTCTTC.

This clone has a single count. J is TRBJ1-5 and V is TRBV10-1; D may be TRBD1 (5 bases). The CDR3 extends over 16 amino acids. Per germline, CDR1 WNHNN and CDR2 SYGVQD (reference sequence). The V end was cut by 6 bases, the J end by 0 bases, with 15 bases between. CDR3 in DNA: TGCGCCAGCAGGCGGGGGGAATTCTATAGCAATCAGCCCCAGCATTTT. This encodes CASRRGEFYSNQPQHF.